The 23 T cell receptor beta chains listed next were all sequenced from one sample in a study listed by TCRdb under 2016. Library creation used RT-PCR. Data came from an Illumina MiSeq. Using fastp at Q25 and MiXCR, TCRdb reprocessed the public reads and kept productive beta chains. Rows with a matching CDR3 protein are joined into one entry that keeps the most common DNA and genes. For this sample the table gives thousands of distinct CDR3 sequences, of which around a third were detected only once. Around 5.1% of the sample is held by the ten biggest clonotypes. The sequencing sample was made of memory CD4+ T cells from salivary gland. These receptors all stem from a female donor with primary Sjogren's syndrome.

By sample fraction, this clonotype is medium-sized. The V call is TRBV20-1, the J call TRBJ1-2; D may be TRBD1 (6 bases). The CDR3 consists of 13 residues. Trimming left V 6 bases short and J 2 bases short, with 13 bases between. Germline assignment: CDR1 DFQATT and CDR2 SNEGSKA (reference sequence). The CDR3 DNA is TGCAGTGCCACAAAGACAGGCAACTATGGCTACACCTTC. This codes for CSATKTGNYGYTF.

This clonotype is medium-sized by share. The V and J genes are TRBV6-5 and TRBJ1-2, with 12 bases fitting TRBD1. V lost 7 bases, J lost 7 bases, and 13 bases stayed unmatched. The CDR3 runs to 16 residues. Germline V CDR1 and CDR2: MNHEY, SVGAGI. CDR3 in amino acids: CASKYRDRGRFGGYTF. CDR3 nucleotide sequence: TGTGCCAGCAAATACCGGGACAGGGGGCGTTTTGGTGGCTACACCTTC.

This clonotype is medium-sized in the sample. V is TRBV2 and J is TRBJ1-2, with 10 bases fitting TRBD1. This CDR3 region has 17 residues. Germline CDR1 reads SNHLY; CDR2 reads FYNNEI. V gave up 5 bases and J gave up 4 bases; unmatched junction bases: 13. The CDR3 sequence: CASSPDRGPRLSYGYTF. The CDR3 nucleotides are TGTGCCAGCAGTCCAGACAGGGGGCCCAGACTTTCCTATGGCTACACCTTC. Drawing the rest from reference TRBV2 and TRBJ1-2, the complete variable domain is EPEVTQTPSHQVTQMGQEVILRCVPISNHLYFYWYRQILGQKVEFLVSFYNNEISEKSEIFDDQFSVERPDGSNFTLKIRSTKLEDSAMYFCASSPDRGPRLSYGYTFGSGTRLTVV.

This chain uses TRBV20-1 with TRBJ2-3, with a tentative D call TRBD1 (6 bases). The V gene lost 0 bases and the J gene lost 0 bases, with 10 bases spanning the gap. CDR1 is DFQATT, CDR2 SNEGSKA, per germline (reference sequence). This CDR3 region has 15 residues. The CDR3 coding sequence is TGCAGTGCTAGAGATGCGGACAGAAGCACAGATACGCAGTATTTT. It encodes CSARDADRSTDTQYF.

This clonotype is large. V gene TRBV20-1 combines with J gene TRBJ2-1; D is ambiguous. V was shortened by 1 base and J by 8 bases, with 9 bases between the two germline ends. CDR3 length equals 12 residues. Germline loops: CDR1 DFQATT, CDR2 SNEGSKA (reference sequence). The chain's CDR3 is CSARGWSDEQFF. The CDR3 DNA reads as TGCAGTGCTAGAGGTTGGAGCGATGAGCAGTTCTTC.

This clonotype was seen many times. The CDR3: CASSLHRRGAYEQYF. CDR3 nucleotides: TGCGCCAGCAGCCTCCACAGGCGCGGTGCCTACGAGCAGTACTTC. V gene TRBV4-3 combines with J gene TRBJ2-7; tentative D call: TRBD1 (5 bases). V dropped 4 bases and J dropped 2 bases, with 15 bases sitting between them. Germline V gene sequence: CDR1 LGHNA, CDR2 YSLEER. The CDR3 extends over 15 amino acids.

This clonotype qualifies as medium-sized. The chain uses TRBV4-3 and TRBJ1-2; 12 nucleotides align to TRBD1. The CDR3 is made up of 16 amino acids. With V trimmed by 4 bases and J by 4 bases, 7 bases remained unmatched. Germline V lookup: CDR1 LGHNA, CDR2 YSLEER. CDR3 sequence: CASSPGQGAGGYGYTF. For the CDR3, the DNA is TGCGCCAGCAGCCCGGGACAGGGGGCCGGCGGCTATGGCTACACCTTC.

This chain uses TRBV29-1 with TRBJ2-5; no definite D call. The V end lost 4 bases, the J end lost 4 bases, and 10 bases lay between the germline ends. The CDR3 spans 12 residues. Germline values: CDR1 SQVTM, CDR2 ANQGSEA. CDR3 amino acids: CSVVTGGETQYF. The CDR3 coding sequence is TGCAGCGTTGTAACGGGTGGAGAGACCCAGTACTTC.

This clonotype is medium-sized (0.01 to 0.1%) in the sample. The V and J genes are TRBV5-1 and TRBJ1-1; D is perhaps TRBD1 (5 bases). CDR3 size: 12 residues. Germline values: CDR1 SGHRS, CDR2 YFSETQ. The V end lost 3 bases, the J end lost 5 bases, and 8 bases lay between the germline ends. CDR3 amino acids: CASSWGGTEAFF. CDR3 DNA: TGCGCCAGCAGCTGGGGGGGTACTGAAGCTTTCTTT.

This clonotype appeared a few times. This chain uses TRBV19 with TRBJ1-2, with D uncertain. Germline V lookup: CDR1 LNHDA, CDR2 SQIVND (reference sequence). The V gene lost 5 bases and the J gene lost 4 bases, with 14 bases spanning the gap. This CDR3 comprises 14 residues. CDR3 protein: CASSQDLRRYGYTF. CDR3 nucleotides: TGTGCCAGTAGTCAGGACCTCAGACGCTATGGCTACACCTTC.

This clonotype has ten or more counts. The chain carries TRBV5-1 and TRBJ2-5, with 8 bases aligning to TRBD2. The trim removed 0 bases at V and 1 base at J, leaving 2 bases unmatched. This CDR3 is 15 amino acids long. Germline loops: CDR1 SGHRS, CDR2 YFSETQ. CDR3 sequence reads: CASSLVLAGQETQYF. DNA of the CDR3: TGCGCCAGCAGCTTGGTTCTAGCGGGCCAAGAGACCCAGTACTTC. Full variable domain (missing parts from reference TRBV5-1 and TRBJ2-5): KAGVTQTPRYLIKTRGQQVTLSCSPISGHRSVSWYQQTPGQGLQFLFEYFSETQRNKGNFPGRFSGRQFSNSRSEMNVSTLELGDSALYLCASSLVLAGQETQYFGPGTRLLVL.

This clonotype was detected many times. J is TRBJ2-6 and V is TRBV12-3 or TRBV12-4, with D hard to call. V lost 2 bases to trimming and J lost 0 bases, with 11 bases between them. The CDR3 is 17 residues long. DNA of the CDR3: TGTGCCAGCAGTTTACGATCTAGGTTCTCTGGGGCCAACGTCCTGACTTTC. Protein sequence: CASSLRSRFSGANVLTF.

This clonotype has a count of ten or more. The chain carries TRBV4-3 and TRBJ1-3, with D perhaps matching TRBD1 (5 bases). Germline lookup yields CDR1 LGHNA and CDR2 YSLEER. This CDR3 contains 18 residues. V lost 5 bases and J 0 bases, leaving 20 bases between the germline ends. Written as DNA, the CDR3 is TGCGCCAGCAGCGGAAGCATAAATTCAGGGTACTCTGGAAACACCATATATTTT. It translates to CASSGSINSGYSGNTIYF.

This clonotype is classed as medium-sized (0.01 to 0.1%). The rearrangement links TRBV20-1 to TRBJ1-5; unclear D gene. This CDR3 contains 17 residues. The ends were cut back, 0 bases at V and 1 base at J, with 16 bases in the middle. Germline assignment: CDR1 DFQATT and CDR2 SNEGSKA (reference sequence). For the CDR3, the DNA is TGCAGTGCTAGAGATAGCACGCGGGGAAGAAGCAATCAGCCCCAGCATTTT. It codes for CSARDSTRGRSNQPQHF.

Judged by abundance, this clonotype is medium-sized. V usage is TRBV6-2 or TRBV6-3 and J usage is TRBJ2-3; tentatively, D is TRBD1 (6 bases). V was shortened by 6 bases and J by 0 bases, with 7 bases between the two germline ends. This CDR3 has 13 amino acids. Germline V CDR1 and CDR2: MNHEY, SVGEGT. CDR3 sequence: CASRGTSTDTQYF. CDR3 DNA: TGTGCCAGCAGGGGGACAAGCACAGATACGCAGTATTTT.

The rearrangement joins TRBV12-3 or TRBV12-4 to TRBJ1-2, with TRBD1 identical over 8 bases. The CDR3 has 13 residues. V dropped 6 bases and J dropped 7; count of bases not matched to a gene: 7. CDR3 residues: CASSLAGTGGYTF. DNA of the CDR3: TGTGCCAGCAGCCTTGCCGGGACAGGTGGCTACACCTTC.

This clonotype was counted ten times or more. The V call is TRBV11-3, the J call TRBJ2-2; maybe TRBD2 (5 bases). Germline loops: CDR1 SGHNT, CDR2 YENEEA. The CDR3 spans 15 residues. Trimming shortened V by 1 base and J by 1 base, and 7 bases separated the two germline ends. DNA of the CDR3: TGTGCCAGCAGCTTAGGGGAGTGGAACACCGGGGAGCTGTTTTTT. Its translation is CASSLGEWNTGELFF.

The rearrangement links TRBV20-1 to TRBJ2-1, with a weak D call TRBD2 (6 bases). This CDR3 is built from 17 residues. CDR1 and CDR2 (germline): DFQATT, SNEGSKA (reference sequence). V was trimmed by 6 bases and J by 0 bases, leaving 21 bases between them. CDR3 amino acids: CSASRGLAPSSYNEQFF. The CDR3 DNA reads TGCAGTGCCAGTAGAGGGCTAGCGCCCAGCTCCTACAATGAGCAGTTCTTC.

The CDR3 nucleotides are TGTGCCAGCAGCGGGCTAGCGGGTTCCGAGCAGTACTTC. Translated, it gives CASSGLAGSEQYF. The rearrangement joins TRBV7-2 to TRBJ2-7; 8 bases are a match to TRBD2. The germline CDR1 and CDR2 sequences are SGHTA and FQGNSA. V dropped 5 bases and J dropped 6; count of bases not matched to a gene: 6. The CDR3 totals 13 residues.

This clonotype is medium-sized (0.01 to 0.1%). This chain connects TRBV20-1 to TRBJ1-1; D is uncertain. CDR3 length equals 13 residues. Germline V lookup: CDR1 DFQATT, CDR2 SNEGSKA (reference sequence). V was trimmed by 0 bases and J by 2 bases, leaving 7 bases between them. CDR3 sequence: CSAREDGNTEAFF. DNA of the CDR3: TGCAGTGCTAGAGAGGACGGAAACACTGAAGCTTTCTTT.

V gene TRBV28 combines with J gene TRBJ2-1; maybe TRBD1 (6 bases). There are 22 residues in the CDR3. CDR1 is MDHEN, CDR2 SYDVKM, per germline. Trimming stripped 6 bases from V and 15 bases from J, with 48 bases between. The CDR3 nucleotides are TGTGCCAGCAGCCCCCTACAGGGCCCCACTAACTTAAACACCAGTGATTTGGAGTATTTGTTCTTC. This encodes CASSPLQGPTNLNTSDLEYLFF.

The sample holds many counts of this clonotype. The J gene is TRBJ2-2, the V gene TRBV7-9, with a tentative D call TRBD2 (6 bases). There are 15 residues in the CDR3. V lost 5 bases and J lost 2, with 12 bases in between. The germline CDR1 and CDR2 sequences are SEHNR and FQNEAQ (reference sequence). The CDR3 DNA reads TGTGCCAGCAGCCCATGGGACTTAAACACCGGGGAGCTGTTTTTT. Its protein product is CASSPWDLNTGELFF.

The table lists this clonotype with many counts. J is TRBJ2-5 and V is TRBV9, with 10 positions matching TRBD2. The CDR3 spans 15 residues. Germline V gene data show CDR1 as SGDLS and CDR2 as YYNGEE. Trimming took 5 bases from V and 3 from J; bases not matched to a gene: 7. CDR3 amino acids: CASSPAGGVEETQYF. CDR3 coding DNA: TGTGCCAGCAGTCCAGCGGGAGGGGTTGAAGAGACCCAGTACTTC.